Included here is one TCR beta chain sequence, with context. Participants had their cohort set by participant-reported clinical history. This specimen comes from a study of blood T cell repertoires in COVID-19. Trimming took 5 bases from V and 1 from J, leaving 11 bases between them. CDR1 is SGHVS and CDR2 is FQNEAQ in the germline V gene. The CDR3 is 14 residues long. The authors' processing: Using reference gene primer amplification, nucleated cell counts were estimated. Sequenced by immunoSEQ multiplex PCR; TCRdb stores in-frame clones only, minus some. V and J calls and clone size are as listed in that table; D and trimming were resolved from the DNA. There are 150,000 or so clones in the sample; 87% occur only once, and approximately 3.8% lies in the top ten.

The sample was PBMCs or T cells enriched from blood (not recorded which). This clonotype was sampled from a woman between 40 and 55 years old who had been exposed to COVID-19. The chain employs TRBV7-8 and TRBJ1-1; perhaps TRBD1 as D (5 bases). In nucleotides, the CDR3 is TGTGCCAGCAGCAGCAGGGAGGGGAACACTGAAGCTTTCTTT. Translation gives CASSSREGNTEAFF. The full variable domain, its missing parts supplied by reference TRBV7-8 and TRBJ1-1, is GAGVSQSPRYKVAKRGQDVALRCDPISGHVSLFWYQQALGQGPEFLTYFQNEAQLDKSGLPSDRFFAERPEGSVSTLKIQRTQQEDSAVYLCASSSREGNTEAFFGQGTRLTVV.